The T cell receptor (beta chain) under discussion was sequenced for a study of blood T cell repertoires in COVID-19 (dated by TCRdb to about 2020). Turning to the overall study: Collaborator samples came from the United States, Italy and Spain and covered acute and convalescent phases of COVID-19. Subjects who had been exposed to COVID-19, were actively infected with it, or had recovered from it provided the deeply sampled blood TCRbeta repertoires that made up the dataset. The samples were drawn from two sources: the first 160 participants of the ongoing ImmuneRACE study, and fewer than 1,500 subjects contributed by 6 global collaborators. Sample metadata almost always included a de-identified subject ID, COVID-19 status, age in years and sex. The repertoires were released in a freely available public database intended as a resource for research on the immune response to SARS-CoV-2. The material from the prospective study consisted of cDNA or gDNA derived from T cells, B-cell-depleted T cells, or PBMCs. Where HLA class I and class II types were available, the types were taken from metadata supplied by the sample provider, not from assay-based typing. Broader findings and caveats from the paper: The amount of clinical and demographic metadata varied by source and participant and was provided uncurated.

Each collaborating institution followed its own protocols to collect whole blood in K2EDTA tubes. Collaborator samples were shipped for TCRbeta analysis as frozen whole blood, isolated PBMCs, or DNA extracted from either sample type. About this clone itself: The antigen this receptor binds is unknown. Per-base qualities were not stored, and no clone one base away is much larger.

TCRbeta CDR3 regions were amplified from genomic DNA by means of the immunoSEQ Assay, a bias-controlled multiplex PCR. Regarding the original processing steps: Nucleated cell counts per sample were estimated from amplification of reference gene primers within the assay. To quantify the absolute abundance of each unique TCRbeta CDR3 rearrangement, sequence reads were collapsed and filtered. For each sample, productive Simpson clonality was calculated by taking the square root of Simpson's diversity index across productive rearrangements. This immuneACCESS table, as held by TCRdb, lists in-frame sequences with V and J called but not all clones. Of the missing ones, under half trace to an unresolved V gene in checked studies; the others have no known cause. That table gives V, J and clone size, and the DNA gave D and trimming. Recorded for this sample are more than 80,000 clones; roughly 86% of them occurred a single time. The ten most abundant clones make up about 5.1% of the sample.

The sequence was collected from a man aged 35 to 55 with acute or convalescent COVID-19. Material: peripheral blood.

The CDR3 protein is CASSVRGYEQYF. The sequenced DNA is TGTGCCAGCAGTGTCAGGGGCTACGAGCAGTACTTC. The chain is encoded by TRBV12-3 or TRBV12-4 joined to TRBJ2-7; the D gene is perhaps TRBD1, on 6 matching bases. V is pared back by 5 bases and J by 3 bases, with 8 bases lying between the germline termini. The CDR3 sequence holds 12 residues, the cysteine and phenylalanine included. The kept DNA is CDR3 alone, 36 bases in frame from the first base.